Listed below are T cell receptor beta chains from one sample, sequenced in a study of cytomegalovirus exposure and HLA in healthy donors. Sequenced by immunoSEQ multiplex PCR; TCRdb stores in-frame clones only, minus some. The table lists approximately 100,000 clones, around 80% of them singletons, with more than 3% in the top ten. The sample consisted of PBMCs. Receptors were obtained from a woman in her forties in good health and CMV-seronegative. Both conserved end residues are part of each CDR3. The D gene is left open where the match is weak. Clone size is given for some rows only: seen once, a few or many times, or a class if the clone is expanded.

j_call d_call clone_size v_call cdr3_aa cdr3_nt
TRBJ2-7 . . TRBV27 CASMAGDTYEQYF TGTGCCAGCATGGCAGGGGATACCTACGAGCAGTACTTC
TRBJ2-2 TRBD2 . TRBV18 CASSPPAGLAGRAGELFF TGTGCCAGCTCACCGCCGGCCGGACTAGCGGGGAGAGCCGGGGAGCTGTTTTTT
TRBJ1-4 . . TRBV27 CASSFQGGTNEKLFF TGTGCCAGCAGTTTTCAAGGCGGAACTAATGAAAAACTGTTTTTT
TRBJ2-7 TRBD1 . TRBV4-1 CASSPRQGADEQYF TGCGCCAGCAGCCCACGACAGGGGGCGGACGAGCAGTACTTC
TRBJ2-1 TRBD2 . TRBV6-6 CASSYSSGRGYEQFF TGTGCCAGCAGTTACTCTAGCGGGAGGGGCTATGAGCAGTTCTTC
TRBJ2-3 . . TRBV7-2 CASSQAPADTQYF TGTGCCAGCAGCCAAGCACCCGCAGATACGCAGTATTTT
TRBJ1-5 . . TRBV27 CASSLGRGNQPQHF TGTGCCAGCAGTCTGGGTAGGGGGAATCAGCCCCAGCATTTT
TRBJ2-7 TRBD1 . TRBV12-5 CASGSDREAYEQYF TGTGCTAGTGGTTCGGACAGGGAGGCCTACGAGCAGTACTTC
TRBJ1-3 TRBD1 . TRBV7-2 CASSMTGGSGNTIYF TGTGCCAGCAGCATGACAGGGGGCTCTGGAAACACCATATATTTT
TRBJ2-7 . . TRBV7-2 CASSQAGSRNEQYF TGTGCCAGCAGCCAGGCCGGAAGTCGGAACGAGCAGTACTTC
TRBJ1-1 . . TRBV6-1 CASMRVSNTEAFF TGTGCCAGCATGAGGGTTTCGAACACTGAAGCTTTCTTT
TRBJ1-4 TRBD1 few TRBV30 CAYRDRGEKLFF TGTGCCTACCGGGACAGGGGCGAAAAACTGTTTTTT
TRBJ1-5 TRBD1 . TRBV18 CASSPPGQGSWNNQPQHF TGTGCCAGCTCGCCACCGGGACAGGGTAGTTGGAACAATCAGCCCCAGCATTTT
TRBJ2-7 . . TRBV19 CASSRTAPDEQYF TGTGCCAGTAGTAGGACAGCTCCGGACGAGCAGTACTTC
TRBJ2-7 . . TRBV28 CASSPGRPGEQYF TGTGCCAGCAGCCCCGGCCGACCGGGGGAGCAGTACTTC
TRBJ2-7 TRBD2 . TRBV7-6 CASSSHPRTSGGQYF TGTGCCAGCAGCTCACATCCCCGGACTAGCGGGGGGCAGTACTTC
TRBJ2-3 TRBD2 . TRBV5-1 CASGLSAGEDTQYF TGCGCCAGCGGACTAAGTGCGGGGGAGGATACGCAGTATTTT
TRBJ2-7 . . TRBV6-5 CASSSRQVYEQYF TGTGCCAGCAGTTCACGACAGGTCTACGAGCAGTACTTC
TRBJ1-5 TRBD1 . TRBV10-2 CASSDRGNYRGGQPQHF TGCGCCAGCAGTGACCGGGGCAACTACAGGGGTGGGCAGCCCCAGCATTTT
TRBJ1-5 . . TRBV28 CASRGTGTENQPQHF TGTGCCAGCCGCGGGACCGGGACCGAAAATCAGCCCCAGCATTTT
TRBJ2-1 TRBD1 few TRBV7-2 CASSKEPGQGYNEQFF TGTGCCAGCAGCAAAGAGCCGGGACAGGGATACAATGAGCAGTTCTTC
TRBJ2-7 TRBD2 . TRBV5-1 CASSSASGSVHEQYF TGCGCCAGCAGTTCGGCTAGCGGGAGTGTCCACGAGCAGTACTTC
TRBJ1-2 TRBD1 . TRBV5-1 CASSLGDRNNYGYTF TGCGCCAGCAGCTTGGGGGACAGGAATAACTATGGCTACACCTTC
TRBJ2-1 TRBD2 . TRBV28 CASSFAGGANEQFF TGTGCCAGCAGTTTCGCCGGGGGGGCAAATGAGCAGTTCTTC
TRBJ2-1 . . TRBV6-5 CASRSLGGSYNEQFF TGTGCCAGCAGATCATTGGGGGGAAGCTACAATGAGCAGTTCTTC
TRBJ1-2 . . TRBV30 CAWSVGRTYTF TGTGCCTGGAGTGTCGGGAGGACCTACACCTTC